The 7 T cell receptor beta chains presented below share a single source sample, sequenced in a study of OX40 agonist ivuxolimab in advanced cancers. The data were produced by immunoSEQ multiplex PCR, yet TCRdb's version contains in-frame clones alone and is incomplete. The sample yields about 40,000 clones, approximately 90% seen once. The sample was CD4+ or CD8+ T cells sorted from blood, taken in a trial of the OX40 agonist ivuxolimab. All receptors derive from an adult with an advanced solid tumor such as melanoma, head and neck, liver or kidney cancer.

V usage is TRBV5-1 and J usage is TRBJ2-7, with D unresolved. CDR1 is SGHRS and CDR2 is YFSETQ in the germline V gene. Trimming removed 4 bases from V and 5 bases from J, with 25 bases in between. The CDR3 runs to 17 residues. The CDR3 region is CASSPAGSALPAHEQYF. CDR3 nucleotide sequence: TGCGCCAGCAGCCCTGCAGGTTCCGCCCTACCAGCCCACGAGCAGTACTTC.

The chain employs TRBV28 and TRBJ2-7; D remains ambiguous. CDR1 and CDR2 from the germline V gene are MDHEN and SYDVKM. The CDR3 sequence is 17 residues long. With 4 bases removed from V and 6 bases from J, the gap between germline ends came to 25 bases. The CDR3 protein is CASSSNPPGSRLFEQYF. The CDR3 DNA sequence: TGTGCCAGCAGTTCAAACCCTCCCGGCAGCCGGTTGTTCGAGCAGTACTTC.

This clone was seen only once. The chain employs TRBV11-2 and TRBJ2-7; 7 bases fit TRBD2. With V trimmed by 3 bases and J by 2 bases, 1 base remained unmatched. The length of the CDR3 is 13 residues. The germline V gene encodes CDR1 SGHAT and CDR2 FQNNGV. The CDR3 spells CASSFGGTYEQYF. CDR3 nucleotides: TGTGCCAGCAGCTTCGGGGGGACCTACGAGCAGTACTTC.

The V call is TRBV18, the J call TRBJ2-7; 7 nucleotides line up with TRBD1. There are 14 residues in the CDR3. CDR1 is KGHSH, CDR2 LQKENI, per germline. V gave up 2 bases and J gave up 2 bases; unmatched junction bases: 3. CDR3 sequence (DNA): TGTGCCAGCTCACCATTGGGACAGACCTACGAGCAGTACTTC. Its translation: CASSPLGQTYEQYF.

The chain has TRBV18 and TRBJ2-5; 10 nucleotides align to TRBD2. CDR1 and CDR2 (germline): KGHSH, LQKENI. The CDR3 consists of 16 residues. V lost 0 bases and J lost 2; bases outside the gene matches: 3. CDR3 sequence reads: CASSPPGLAVQETQYF. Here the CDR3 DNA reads TGTGCCAGCTCACCACCTGGACTAGCGGTACAAGAGACCCAGTACTTC.

CDR3 in DNA: TGTGCCAGCAGGCGAACAGGGGGCGACTATGGCTACACCTTC. Its translation is CASRRTGGDYGYTF. V and J are TRBV27 and TRBJ1-2, with TRBD1 identical over 9 bases. Trimming cost V 6 bases and J 3 bases; bases outside gene matches: 5. The length of the CDR3 is 14 residues. Germline V gene lookup returns CDR1 MNHEY and CDR2 SMNVEV (reference sequence).

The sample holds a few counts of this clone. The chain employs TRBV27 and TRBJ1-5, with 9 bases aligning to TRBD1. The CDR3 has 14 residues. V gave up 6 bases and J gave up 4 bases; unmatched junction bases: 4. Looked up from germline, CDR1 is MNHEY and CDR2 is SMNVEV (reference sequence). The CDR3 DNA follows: TGTGCCAGCAGGCCGGGACAGGGAAATCAGCCCCAGCATTTT. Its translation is CASRPGQGNQPQHF.